This TCR beta chain is drawn from a study of T cell responses to AZD1222 COVID-19 vaccine. Germline lookup yields CDR1 LGHDT and CDR2 YNNKEL (reference sequence). Trimming shortened V by 1 base and J by 6 bases, and 12 bases separated the two germline ends. The CDR3 consists of 14 residues. Only in-frame clones appear in the TCRdb table, and some are missing; sequencing was by immunoSEQ multiplex PCR. Of approximately 70,000 clones in the sample, about 85% were seen once. Regarding this clone: Its specificity is not known.

Overall study findings and caveats: No day 14 peak samples; only post-peak repertoires were characterized.

The receptor comes from an adult in good health. The rearrangement uses TRBV3-1 (or the pseudogene TRBV3-2) and TRBJ1-2, with D perhaps TRBD1 (6 bases). This specimen consisted of peripheral blood, obtained on day 0 of AZD1222 vaccination. The CDR3 DNA follows: TGTGCCAGCAGCCAAGTTTCAGGGGCGAATGGCTACACCTTC. Amino acids: CASSQVSGANGYTF.